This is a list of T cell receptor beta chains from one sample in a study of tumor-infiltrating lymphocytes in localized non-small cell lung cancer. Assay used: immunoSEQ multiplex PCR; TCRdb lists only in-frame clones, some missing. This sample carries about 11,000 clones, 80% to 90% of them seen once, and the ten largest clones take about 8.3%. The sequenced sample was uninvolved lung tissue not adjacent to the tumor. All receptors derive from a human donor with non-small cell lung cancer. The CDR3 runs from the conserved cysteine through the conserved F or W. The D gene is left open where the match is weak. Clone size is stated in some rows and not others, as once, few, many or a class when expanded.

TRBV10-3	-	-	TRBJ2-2	TGTGCCATCAGTGACCCCTGGGGGACCGGGGGCACCGGGGAGCTGTTTTTT	CAISDPWGTGGTGELFF
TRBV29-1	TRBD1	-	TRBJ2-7	TGCAGCGCCTGGACAGGGGTCTACGAGCAGTACTTC	CSAWTGVYEQYF
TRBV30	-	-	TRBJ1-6	TGTGCCTGGAGTGTACGGGGGGGCACCAACTCCTATAATTCACCCCTCCACTTT	CAWSVRGGTNSYNSPLHF
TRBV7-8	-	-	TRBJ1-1	TGTGCCAGCAGCTTAGACCGGGATCTTGAAGCTTTCTTT	CASSLDRDLEAFF
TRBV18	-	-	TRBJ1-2	TGTGCCAGCTCACCGGGGGACTATGGCTACACCTTC	CASSPGDYGYTF
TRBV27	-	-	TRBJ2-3	TGTGCCAGCAGTTTGAGCACTACGGCTACAGATACGCAGTATTTT	CASSLSTTATDTQYF
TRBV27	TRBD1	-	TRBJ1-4	TGTGCCAGCAGTTCCGACAGGGGAAAAAAACTGTTTTTT	CASSSDRGKKLFF
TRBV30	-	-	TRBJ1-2	TGTGCCTGGAGTGACAACTATGGCTACACCTTC	CAWSDNYGYTF
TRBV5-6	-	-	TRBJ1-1	TGTGCCAGCAGCCTAGGTTTCAACACTGAAGCTTTCTTT	CASSLGFNTEAFF
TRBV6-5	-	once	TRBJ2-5	TGTGCCAGCAGTTCATGGGGGGCAAAGACGGCCCAGTACTTC	CASSSWGAKTAQYF
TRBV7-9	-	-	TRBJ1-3	TGTGCCAGCAGCCTCGAAGGGTCTGGAAACACCATATATTTT	CASSLEGSGNTIYF
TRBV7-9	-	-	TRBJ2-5	TGTGCCAGCAGCGTCCACCGAGGCGAAGAAGAGACCCAGTACTTC	CASSVHRGEEETQYF
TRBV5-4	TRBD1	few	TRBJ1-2	TGTGCCAGCAGCGCCCGGGACAGAGCCTATGGCTACACCTTC	CASSARDRAYGYTF
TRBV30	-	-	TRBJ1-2	TGTGCCTGGAGTGCTGGACAGACAACTGTAAATGGCTACACCTTC	CAWSAGQTTVNGYTF
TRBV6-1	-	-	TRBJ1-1	TGTGCCAGCCCGCGAGGACCGAACACTGAAGCTTTCTTT	CASPRGPNTEAFF
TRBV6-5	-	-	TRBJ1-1	TGTGCCAGCAGGCGGAAAGGACGGACTAACACTGAAGCTTTCTTT	CASRRKGRTNTEAFF
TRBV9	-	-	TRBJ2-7	TGTGCCAGCAGCGTAGCTGACGAGTACGAGCAGTACTTC	CASSVADEYEQYF
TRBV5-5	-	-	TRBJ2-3	TGTGCCAGCAGCGTATTTGGGGGCTGGGGAGATACGCAGTATTTT	CASSVFGGWGDTQYF
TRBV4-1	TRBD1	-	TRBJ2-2	TGCGCCAGCAGCCAAGGCAGGGGGCGGACCGGGGAGCTGTTTTTT	CASSQGRGRTGELFF
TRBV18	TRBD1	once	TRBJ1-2	TGTGCCAGCTCACGAGGACAGGGAGACCCTACTAACTATGGCTACACCTTC	CASSRGQGDPTNYGYTF
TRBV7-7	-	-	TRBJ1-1	TGTGCCAGCAGCAGGGGGATAGGGACTGAAGCTTTCTTT	CASSRGIGTEAFF
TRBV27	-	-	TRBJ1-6	TGTGCCAGCAGTTTAAAGGTGGATTCACCCCTCCACTTT	CASSLKVDSPLHF
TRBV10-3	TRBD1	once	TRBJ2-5	TGTGCCATCAGTGAAGGGACAGGACGCGAGACCCAGTACTTC	CAISEGTGRETQYF
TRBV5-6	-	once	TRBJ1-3	TGTGCCAGCAGCTTTACCGGGGCTGGAAACACCATATATTTT	CASSFTGAGNTIYF
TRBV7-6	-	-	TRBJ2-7	TGTGCCAGCAGCTTAGACCGGCTCTACTACGAGCAGTACTTC	CASSLDRLYYEQYF
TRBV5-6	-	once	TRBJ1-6	TGTGCCAGCAGCTTGGCCTTGCCAGGGGATAATTCACCCCTCCACTTT	CASSLALPGDNSPLHF
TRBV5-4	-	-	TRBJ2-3	TGTGCCAGCGCAACAGGTGCGGATACGCAGTATTTT	CASATGADTQYF